The 22 T cell receptor beta chains below come from one sample, sequenced in a study of shared clonotypes between healthy human individuals. TCRdb keeps only in-frame clones here, not all; method: immunoSEQ multiplex PCR. The data show some 2,500,000 clones, with 93% seen just once and approximately 0.37% held by the top ten. The sequencing sample was made of naive CD4+ T cells from PBMCs. Described subset: CD45RA+ positively selected. The origin of the receptors is a man between 18 and 29 years old in good health. Some clones in this sample may be carry-over from other donors' samples.

The rearrangement uses TRBV9 and TRBJ1-1, with D possibly being TRBD1 (5 bases). This CDR3 is 14 amino acids long. Germline assignment: CDR1 SGDLS and CDR2 YYNGEE. Trimming took 3 bases from V and 0 from J, leaving 9 bases between them. The CDR3 bases are TGTGCCAGCAGCGCGACAGTGTTGAACACTGAAGCTTTCTTT. Translated, it gives CASSATVLNTEAFF.

This clone was counted a single time. One end of the junction does not line up with germline, which may come from a read error. The V gene is TRBV7-8, the J gene TRBJ2-1, with a weak D call TRBD2 (6 bases). CDR1 is SGHVS, CDR2 FQNEAQ, per germline. The CDR3 length is 14 residues. The chain's CDR3 is CASSLGEIRRDVVF. CDR3 sequence (DNA): TGTGCCAGCAGCTTAGGGGAGATTAGGCGGGATGTGGTCTTC.

The CDR3 nucleotides read TGCGCCAGCAGCCAAGTTAGGCGGGAGGAGTACAATGAGCAGTTCTTC. Translating gives CASSQVRREEYNEQFF. This chain connects TRBV4-1 to TRBJ2-1, with 8 bases lining up with TRBD2. Germline V gives CDR1 MGHRA, CDR2 YSYEKL. The V segment lost 1 base and the J segment 4 bases; nucleotides outside the gene matches: 6. This CDR3 region has 16 residues.

This clone was recorded once. This chain links TRBV5-6 with TRBJ1-1; the D is unclear. The CDR3 covers 16 residues. Looked up from germline, CDR1 is SGHDT and CDR2 is YYEEEE. Trimming stripped 0 bases from V and 5 bases from J, with 17 bases between. The CDR3 spells CASSLGTLNFGTEAFF. CDR3 nucleotide sequence: TGTGCCAGCAGCTTGGGGACTCTCAACTTTGGGACTGAAGCTTTCTTT.

This clone is a singleton in its sample. This sequence joins TRBV28 and TRBJ2-7; TRBD2 might be the D (6 bases). V was shortened by 6 bases and J by 3 bases, with 18 bases between the two germline ends. This CDR3 comprises 15 residues. CDR1 and CDR2 (germline): MDHEN, SYDVKM. CDR3 protein: CASRGRGDPRYEQYF. CDR3 sequence (DNA): TGTGCCAGCAGAGGACGCGGGGACCCCCGCTACGAGCAGTACTTC. Full variable domain (outside the CDR3, taken from reference TRBV28 and TRBJ2-7): DVKVTQSSRYLVKRTGEKVFLECVQDMDHENMFWYRQDPGLGLRLIYFSYDVKMKEKGDIPEGYSVSREKKERFSLILESASTNQTSMYLCASRGRGDPRYEQYFGPGTRLTVT.

This clone was picked up one time. The rearrangement joins TRBV10-1 to TRBJ2-3; 7 positions agree with TRBD2. J lost 2 bases, V lost 0 bases, and 2 bases had no gene match. CDR1 is WNHNN, CDR2 SYGVQD, per germline (reference sequence). The CDR3 has 15 residues. The CDR3, as DNA: TGCGCCAGCAGTGAGTCGGGAGGGCCCACAGATACGCAGTATTTT. Its translation: CASSESGGPTDTQYF.

A single count supports this clone. The rearrangement links TRBV10-3 to TRBJ2-3, with D unresolved. Germline V gene sequence: CDR1 ENHRY, CDR2 SYGVKD. The CDR3 has 13 amino acids. Trimming took off 3 bases at V and 0 bases at J, with 4 bases between the two ends. The CDR3 is CAISDPSTDTQYF. In DNA form, the CDR3 reads TGTGCCATCAGTGACCCTAGCACAGATACGCAGTATTTT.

The V call is TRBV6-4, the J call TRBJ2-3, with D maybe TRBD2 (7 bases). V lost 2 bases, J lost 5 bases, and 8 bases lay in between. The CDR3 extends over 13 amino acids. Germline V gene lookup returns CDR1 MRHNA and CDR2 SNTAGT. The CDR3 nucleotides are TGTGCCAGCAGTGACAGGGGGGGAGATACGCAGTATTTT. This sequence encodes CASSDRGGDTQYF.

This clone was picked up one time. The rearrangement uses TRBV6-7 and TRBJ2-7, with 8 bases aligning to TRBD2. Being an ORF, TRBV6-7 has a function that is uncertain. This CDR3 comprises 14 residues. V lost 6 bases to trimming and J lost 4 bases; unmatched junction nucleotides: 8. The CDR3 region has the DNA TGTGCCAGCAGCGGAGCGGGAGAGCGGTACGAGCAGTACTTC. As protein: CASSGAGERYEQYF.

The CDR3, as DNA: TGTGCCAGTAGGATGGGACAGGTTCACGAGACCCAGTACTTC. Translating it yields CASRMGQVHETQYF. The rearrangement links TRBV19 to TRBJ2-5; 8 bases match TRBD1. The ends lost 6 bases at V and 5 bases at J; junction bases unmatched: 8. Germline CDR1 and CDR2: LNHDA and SQIVND (reference sequence). The CDR3 consists of 14 residues.

With respect to this clone: One junction end disagrees with the germline gene, perhaps due to a read error. V usage is TRBV27 and J usage is TRBJ2-5; D not certain. Germline V CDR1 and CDR2: MNHEY, SMNVEV (reference sequence). The CDR3 totals 12 residues. The CDR3 sequence is CASSLDHETQYF. DNA for the CDR3: TGTGCCAGCAGTTTGGACCATGAGACCCAGTACTTC.

The chain links TRBV27 to TRBJ2-7; TRBD2 aligns across 9 bases. Germline CDR1 and CDR2: MNHEY and SMNVEV (reference sequence). V lost 1 base and J lost 2; bases outside the gene matches: 6. The CDR3 contains 16 residues. The CDR3 is CASSLLASGNPYEQYF. For the CDR3, the DNA is TGTGCCAGCAGTTTATTGGCTAGCGGGAACCCCTACGAGCAGTACTTC.

This chain links TRBV5-5 with TRBJ1-1, with D perhaps TRBD1 (6 bases). CDR1 SGHKS and CDR2 YYEKEE come from the germline V gene (reference sequence). V was clipped by 4 bases and J by 3 bases, with 25 bases between them. CDR3 size: 18 residues. This CDR3 reads CASSKILRGGAFDTEAFF. The CDR3 coding sequence is TGTGCCAGCAGCAAGATACTTCGCGGGGGCGCGTTTGACACTGAAGCTTTCTTT.

The gene calls are TRBV18 and TRBJ2-5; no clear D. The V and J ends lost 1 base and 5 bases respectively, with 8 bases between them. CDR1 is KGHSH, CDR2 LQKENI, per germline. CDR3 length: 13 amino acids. CDR3 in DNA: TGTGCCAGCTCACCACAGGTGAAGGAGACCCAGTACTTC. This sequence encodes CASSPQVKETQYF.

This sequence joins TRBV19 and TRBJ2-3; TRBD2 matches 7 bases. Germline CDR1 is LNHDA and CDR2 is SQIVND (reference sequence). V gave up 2 bases and J gave up 2 bases; unmatched junction bases: 7. The CDR3 loop spans 16 amino acids. The CDR3 sequence: CASSISSGITTDTQYF. CDR3 sequence (DNA): TGTGCCAGTAGTATATCGAGCGGGATAACCACAGATACGCAGTATTTT.

A remark on this clone: Within the sample, other DNA sequences also encode this same CDR3. The chain employs TRBV2 and TRBJ1-5; perhaps TRBD1 as D (5 bases). Trimming took off 6 bases at V and 2 bases at J, with 8 bases between the two ends. Germline V CDR1 and CDR2: SNHLY, FYNNEI. This CDR3 is 13 amino acids long. CDR3 sequence: CASSGTGNQPQHF. Here the CDR3 DNA reads TGTGCCAGCAGCGGGACCGGCAATCAGCCCCAGCATTTT.

V gene TRBV6-5 combines with J gene TRBJ2-7; 8 bases match TRBD2. This CDR3 is built from 14 residues. Unmatched junction bases numbered 9, after V lost 5 bases and J lost 6 bases. Germline lookup yields CDR1 MNHEY and CDR2 SVGAGI. The CDR3 region is CASSPTGGASEQYF. The CDR3 DNA sequence: TGTGCCAGCAGTCCAACGGGGGGGGCTAGCGAGCAGTACTTC.

The rearrangement joins TRBV6-1 to TRBJ2-1; TRBD2 aligns across 8 bases. J lost 3 bases, V lost 8 bases, and 3 bases had no gene match. The CDR3 has 13 amino acids. Germline CDR1 and CDR2: MNHNS and SASEGT. The CDR3 DNA is TGTGCCAGCGCCCGGGGGGGCTACAATGAGCAGTTCTTC. Residues: CASARGGYNEQFF.

The chain links TRBV4-2 to TRBJ1-5, with TRBD1 as a possible D gene (6 bases). CDR1 is LGHNA and CDR2 is YNFKEQ in the germline V gene. The ends were cut back, 2 bases at V and 6 bases at J, with 14 bases in the middle. This CDR3 region has 15 residues. CDR3 in DNA: TGTGCCAGCAGCCAACTCCCAGGGGTCGGTCAGCCCCAGCATTTT. The encoded protein is CASSQLPGVGQPQHF.

Details on this clone: Compared with germline, one end of the junction differs, possibly owing to a read error. The V and J genes are TRBV28 and TRBJ1-1; D unclear. CDR1 MDHEN and CDR2 SYDVKM come from the germline V gene. The CDR3 consists of 13 residues. The CDR3 region has the DNA TGCCTATCGGGTGTCCCGACTTTCACTGAAGCTTTCTTT. As protein: CLSGVPTFTEAFF.

This chain joins TRBV6-1 and TRBJ2-2, with TRBD1 as a possible D gene (6 bases). This CDR3 contains 14 residues. The V gene lost 9 bases and the J gene lost 3 bases, with 14 bases spanning the gap. The germline gives CDR1 MNHNS, CDR2 SASEGT. CDR3 coding DNA: TGTGCCAGTCGCGGTCAGGGGTACACCGGGGAGCTGTTTTTT. Translation gives CASRGQGYTGELFF.

The V gene is TRBV11-2, the J gene TRBJ2-1, with TRBD1 matching 8 bases. With 1 base clipped from V and 1 base from J, the junction kept 9 bases outside the gene matches. Per the germline V gene, CDR1 is SGHAT and CDR2 is FQNNGV. The CDR3 spans 18 residues. CDR3 nucleotides: TGTGCCAGCAGCTTAGGTCGCGGGACAGGTCGGTCCTACAATGAGCAGTTCTTC. It translates to CASSLGRGTGRSYNEQFF.